This TCR beta chain stems from a study of CD4 T cells in relation to SARS-CoV-2 and coronaviruses. Study information: TCR beta CDR3s were sequenced after approximately 11-day antigen culture of PBMCs. Convalescent patients had median age 38.5 years, range roughly 20 to 72. Study-wide results and caveats: In roughly 65% of donors, memory CD4+ clonotypes crossrecognized SARS-CoV-2 and at least one common cold coronavirus spike.

Survey-level TCR-beta sequencing used DNA from CEF-cultured naive and memory CD4+ T cells. Repertoires were generated with immunoSEQ multiplex PCR, while TCRdb's copy carries only in-frame clones and drops some. The profile shows roughly 45,000 clones, around 79% of them singletons. This clone occurred a few times. Its specificity is unknown. CDR3 length: 14 amino acids. Trimming stripped 0 bases from V and 5 bases from J, with 9 bases between. Per the germline V gene, CDR1 is MNHEY and CDR2 is SVGEGT. The sequenced material came from naive CD4+ T cells from PBMCs, cultured in vitro. Subset noted: naive CD4+ T cells isolated by negative enrichment. This clonotype originated in an adult with COVID-19. The V call is TRBV6-2 or TRBV6-3, the J call TRBJ2-3; the D gene is possibly TRBD2 (5 bases). As DNA, the CDR3 is TGTGCCAGCAGTTACTCGAGTGAGGGAGATACGCAGTATTTT. It specifies CASSYSSEGDTQYF.